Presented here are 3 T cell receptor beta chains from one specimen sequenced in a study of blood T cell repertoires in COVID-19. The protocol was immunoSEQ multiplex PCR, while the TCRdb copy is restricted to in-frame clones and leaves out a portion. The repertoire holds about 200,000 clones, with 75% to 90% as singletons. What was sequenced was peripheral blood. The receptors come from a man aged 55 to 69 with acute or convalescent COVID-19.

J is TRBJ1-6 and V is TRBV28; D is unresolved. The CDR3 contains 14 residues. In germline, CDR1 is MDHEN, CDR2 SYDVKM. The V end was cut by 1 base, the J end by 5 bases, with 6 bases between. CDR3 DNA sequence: TGTGCCAGCAGTTTATTCCCCGATAATTCACCCCTCCACTTT. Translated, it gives CASSLFPDNSPLHF.

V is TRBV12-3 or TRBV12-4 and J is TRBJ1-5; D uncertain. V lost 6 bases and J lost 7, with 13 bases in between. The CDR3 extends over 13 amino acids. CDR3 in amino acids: CASSPPGGQPQHF. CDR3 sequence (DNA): TGTGCCAGCAGCCCGCCGGGAGGCCAGCCCCAGCATTTT.

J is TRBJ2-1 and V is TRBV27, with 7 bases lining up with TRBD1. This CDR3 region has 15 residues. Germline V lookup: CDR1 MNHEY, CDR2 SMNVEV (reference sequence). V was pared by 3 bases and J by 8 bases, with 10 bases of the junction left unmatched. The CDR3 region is CASSFRGDSSDEQFF. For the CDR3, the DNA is TGTGCCAGCAGTTTCCGTGGGGACAGTAGCGATGAGCAGTTCTTC.